The clone carrying this T cell receptor beta chain was counted a few times. Its antigen is as yet unknown. The data originate from a study of T-cell memory formation after mild COVID-19. Study conclusions and caveats: Whereas later expanders leaned CD4+, clones contracting day 15 to 85 showed a balanced CD4/CD8 makeup. Nothing showed for sure that second-wave clones peaking on day 37 were SARS-CoV-2 specific.

The J segment lost 9 bases and the V segment lost 7 bases, leaving 15 bases of the junction unmatched. This CDR3 has 16 residues. CDR1 MNHEY and CDR2 SVGEGT come from the germline V gene. The authors produced TCR alpha and TCR beta cDNA libraries with sample barcodes and UMIs by 5'RACE using constant-segment primers. TCRdb redid the calling of the 5' RACE reads with MiXCR, one entry per CDR3 protein. Among hundreds of thousands of distinct CDR3 sequences listed, about 23% were seen once. Specimen: PBMCs or a T cell subset sorted from them (not recorded which). J is TRBJ2-1 and V is TRBV6-2 or TRBV6-3; TRBD2 matches at 10 bases. The receptor's source is an adult woman who had mild COVID-19 (a few samples of this study predate the infection). Cell type and time point are not known. CDR3 residues: CASTGGVLAGVREQFF. For the CDR3, the DNA is TGTGCCAGCACAGGAGGTGTGCTAGCGGGAGTTCGTGAGCAGTTCTTC.